Sequencing of this T cell receptor (beta chain) was carried out in a study of T-cell reconstitution after alpha-beta-depleted transplantation in children. This clonotype has a handful of counts. The V gene's germline CDR1 is ENHRY and CDR2 SYGVKD. Trimming cost V 1 base and J 3 bases; bases outside gene matches: 8. The CDR3 runs to 17 residues. Using unique molecular identifiers, the investigators prepared the TCRbeta library. Via MiXCR, TCRdb re-called the PCR reads, giving one row per CDR3 protein. The table has 490,000 or so distinct CDR3 sequences, approximately 12% seen once. The source material was PBMCs from the stem cell graft donor, sampled from the stem cell graft. The clonotype originates from a human donor who donated a stem cell graft to a child with combined immunodeficiency. This rearrangement joins TRBV10-3 to TRBJ1-5; 8 bases match TRBD1. CDR3: CAISEFLGQVYNQPQHF. The CDR3, as DNA: TGTGCCATCAGTGAGTTTCTGGGACAGGTATACAATCAGCCCCAGCATTTT.